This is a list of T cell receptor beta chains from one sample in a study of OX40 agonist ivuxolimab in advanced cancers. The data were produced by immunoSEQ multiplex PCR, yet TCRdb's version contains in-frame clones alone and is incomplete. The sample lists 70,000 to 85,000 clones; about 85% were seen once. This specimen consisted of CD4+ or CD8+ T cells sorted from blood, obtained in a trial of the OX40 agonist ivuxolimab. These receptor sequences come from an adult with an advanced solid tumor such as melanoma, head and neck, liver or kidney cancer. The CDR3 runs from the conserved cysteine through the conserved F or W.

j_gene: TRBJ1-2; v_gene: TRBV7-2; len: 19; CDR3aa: CASSLDEIRGTGDVGGYTF
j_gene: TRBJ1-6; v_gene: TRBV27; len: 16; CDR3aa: CASSSNYAGYNSPLHF
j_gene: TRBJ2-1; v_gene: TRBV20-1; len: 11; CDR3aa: CSGTGGNEQFF
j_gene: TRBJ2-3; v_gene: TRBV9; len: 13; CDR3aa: CASSPRQIDTQYF
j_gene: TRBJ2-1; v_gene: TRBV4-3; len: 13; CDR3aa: CASSRGGYNEQFF
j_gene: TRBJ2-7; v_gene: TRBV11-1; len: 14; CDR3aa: CASRPRAGNYEQYF
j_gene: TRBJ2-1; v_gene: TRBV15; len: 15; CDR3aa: CATSTLLAGAHEQFF
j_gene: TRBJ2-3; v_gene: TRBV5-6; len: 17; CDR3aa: CASSLGYRAGGTDTQYF
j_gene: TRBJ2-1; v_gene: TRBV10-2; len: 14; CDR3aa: CASSVYSSYNEQFF
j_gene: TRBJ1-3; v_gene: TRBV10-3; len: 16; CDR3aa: CAIMGGWGAAGNTIYF
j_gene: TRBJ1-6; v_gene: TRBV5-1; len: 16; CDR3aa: CASSLGQGANNSPLHF
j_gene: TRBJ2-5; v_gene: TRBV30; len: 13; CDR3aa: CAFSRLAEETQYF
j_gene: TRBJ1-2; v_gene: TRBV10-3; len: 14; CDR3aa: CAISDDSAQRGYTF
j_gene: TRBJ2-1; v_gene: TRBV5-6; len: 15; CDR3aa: CASSLFTGISMGGFF
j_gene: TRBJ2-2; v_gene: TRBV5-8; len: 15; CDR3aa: CASSQTGSIPGELFF
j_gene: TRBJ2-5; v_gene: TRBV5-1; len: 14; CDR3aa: CASSLLRYQETQYF
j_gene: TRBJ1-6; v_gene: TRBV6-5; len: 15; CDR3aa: CASRHGTDNNSPLHF
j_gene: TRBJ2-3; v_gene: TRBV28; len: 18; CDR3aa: CASPRGTSGSEGTDTQYF
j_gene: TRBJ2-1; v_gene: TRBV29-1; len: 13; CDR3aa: CSARSGRINEQFF
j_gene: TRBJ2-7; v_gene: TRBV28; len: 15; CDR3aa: CASSREAGYDYEQYF
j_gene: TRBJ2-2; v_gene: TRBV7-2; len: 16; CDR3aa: CASSLGGTENTGELFF
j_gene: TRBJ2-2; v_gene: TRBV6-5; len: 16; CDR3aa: CASSYQTEANTGELFF
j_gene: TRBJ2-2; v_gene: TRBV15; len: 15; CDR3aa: CATSRDKSFAGELFF
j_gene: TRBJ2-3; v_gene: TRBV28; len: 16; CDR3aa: CASSWSWQGVTDTQYF
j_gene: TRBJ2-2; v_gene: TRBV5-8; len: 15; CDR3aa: CASSLGIANTGELFF
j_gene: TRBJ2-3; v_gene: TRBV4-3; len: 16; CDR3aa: CASSLGLAGGIDTQYF
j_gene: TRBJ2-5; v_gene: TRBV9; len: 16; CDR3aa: CASNRGGGAGQETQYF
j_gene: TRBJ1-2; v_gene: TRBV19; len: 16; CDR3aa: CASSIEGQRNVNGYTF
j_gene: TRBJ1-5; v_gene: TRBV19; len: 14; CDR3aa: CASSRGPSNQPQHF
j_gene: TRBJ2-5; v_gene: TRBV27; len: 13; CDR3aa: CASRQQGRETQYF
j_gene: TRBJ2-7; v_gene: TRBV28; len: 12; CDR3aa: CASSPGQYEQYF
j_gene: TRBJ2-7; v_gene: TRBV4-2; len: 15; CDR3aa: CASSQEGTSDYEQYF
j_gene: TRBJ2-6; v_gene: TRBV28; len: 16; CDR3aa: CASSFWESSGANVLTF
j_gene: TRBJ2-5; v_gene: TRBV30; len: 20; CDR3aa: CAWSTTFFETSGKPQETQYF
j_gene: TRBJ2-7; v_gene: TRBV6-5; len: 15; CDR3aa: CASSYASGRAYEQYF
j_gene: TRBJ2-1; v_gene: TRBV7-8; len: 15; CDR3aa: CASSLETGRGNEQFF
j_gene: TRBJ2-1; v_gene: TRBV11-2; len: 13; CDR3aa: CASRRTGDNEQFF
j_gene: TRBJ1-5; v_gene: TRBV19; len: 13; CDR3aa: CASNRGGGQPQHF
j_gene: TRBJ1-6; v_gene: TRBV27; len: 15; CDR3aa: CASSLGQGGGSPLHF
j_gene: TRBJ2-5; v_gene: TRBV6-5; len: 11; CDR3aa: CASSFEETQYF
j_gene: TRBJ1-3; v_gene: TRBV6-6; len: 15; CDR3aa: CASSYSAGTGNTIYF
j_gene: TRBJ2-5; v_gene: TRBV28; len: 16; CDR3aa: CASSLSAPAVPRAQYF
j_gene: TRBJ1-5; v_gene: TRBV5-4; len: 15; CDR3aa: CASSLGGSRNQPQHF
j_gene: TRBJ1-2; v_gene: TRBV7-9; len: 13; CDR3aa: CASSLGVVYGYTF
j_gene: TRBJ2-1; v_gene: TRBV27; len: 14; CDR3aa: CASSLGGAYNEQFF